What follows is one TCR beta chain and its context. The data stem from a study of blood T cell repertoires in COVID-19. Overall study context: The cDNA or gDNA used as material had been derived from T cells, B-cell-depleted T cells, or PBMCs.

Sequencing used immunoSEQ multiplex PCR; TCRdb keeps in-frame clones, though not all of them. The sample holds over 200,000 clones, about 83% seen once. Germline CDR1 reads ENHRY; CDR2 reads SYGVKD. V dropped 3 bases and J dropped 5 bases, with 11 bases sitting between them. The CDR3 covers 14 residues. The chain combines TRBV10-3 with TRBJ1-5, with a possible D match to TRBD1 (6 bases). Material: peripheral blood. The receptor comes from a man aged 55 to 70 who had recovered from COVID-19. The CDR3 spells CAISDPGGHQPQHF. The CDR3 coding sequence is TGTGCCATCAGTGACCCCGGGGGGCATCAGCCCCAGCATTTT.